The rows below give T cell receptor beta chains drawn from one sample of a study of shared clonotypes between healthy human individuals. TCRdb's table, derived via immunoSEQ multiplex PCR, lists solely in-frame clones and lacks some. The sample shows 2 million or so clones, roughly 94% of them seen only once. Sample: naive CD4+ T cells sorted from blood. The receptors come from a man between 18 and 29 years old in good health. Each CDR3 is given with its conserved first and last residue. The D gene is left open where the match is weak. Size values are once, few and many counts, or a class for expanded clones, and some rows have none.

CDR3 length	V gene	D gene	J gene	clone size	CDR3 DNA	CDR3 protein
14	TRBV27	-	TRBJ2-7	-	TGTGCCAGCAGTCCGTCCGGACAGTTTTTTGGGCAGTACTTC	CASSPSGQFFGQYF
15	TRBV6-1	-	TRBJ2-7	-	TGTGCCAGCAGTGAAGCGGTGGGGCCGCCCTACGAGCAGTACTTC	CASSEAVGPPYEQYF
13	TRBV5-4	-	TRBJ2-5	-	TGTGCCAGCAGCTCCCGAACCCAAGAGACCCAGTACTTC	CASSSRTQETQYF
14	TRBV5-4	TRBD1	TRBJ2-7	-	TGTGCCAGCAGCACCCGGGACAGGGACTACGAGCAGTACTTC	CASSTRDRDYEQYF
16	TRBV18	-	TRBJ2-7	-	TGTGCCAGCTCACGTGATATTAGCCAGACCTCCTACGAGCAGTACTTC	CASSRDISQTSYEQYF
17	TRBV28	-	TRBJ1-5	-	TGTGCCAGCAGACCCGAACCGGACTTCTATAGCAATCAGCCCCAGCATTTT	CASRPEPDFYSNQPQHF
14	TRBV11-3	-	TRBJ2-1	-	TGTGCCAGCAGCCCGTGGGGAGGTTACAATGAGCAGTTCTTC	CASSPWGGYNEQFF
17	TRBV19	TRBD2	TRBJ2-1	once	TGTGCCAGTAGTAGAGCCACGGGACTAGCGGGAGCTAATGAGCAGTTCTTC	CASSRATGLAGANEQFF
15	TRBV30	-	TRBJ2-5	-	TGTGCCTGGGGATCTTGGACCCAGGCCGGGGAGACCCAGTACTTC	CAWGSWTQAGETQYF
14	TRBV18	-	TRBJ1-1	-	TGTGCCAGCTCACCGACGGGCCTGAACACTGAAGCTTTCTTT	CASSPTGLNTEAFF
13	TRBV6-5	TRBD1	TRBJ2-7	-	TGTGCCAGTTTCAGGGGGCCCTCCTACGAGCAGTACTTC	CASFRGPSYEQYF
15	TRBV18	-	TRBJ2-7	-	TGTGCCAGCTCACCACTAGCGACCGGGACGGGAGAGCAGTACTTC	CASSPLATGTGEQYF
15	TRBV30	TRBD1	TRBJ1-1	-	TGTGCCTGGAGTTCCGGACAGGGTGGGTTCACTGAAGCTTTCTTT	CAWSSGQGGFTEAFF
14	TRBV6-5	TRBD2	TRBJ2-2	-	TGTGCCAGCAGCCGCGGGGGGAACACCGGGGAGCTGTTTTTT	CASSRGGNTGELFF
15	TRBV6-5	TRBD1	TRBJ2-7	-	TGTGCCAGCAGTTCCAGTGGGACAGCAACCTACGAGCAGTACTTC	CASSSSGTATYEQYF
13	TRBV13	-	TRBJ1-1	-	TGTGCCAGCAGTTCACGGCTAAACACTGAAGCTTTCTTT	CASSSRLNTEAFF
12	TRBV19	-	TRBJ2-7	-	TGTGCCAGTAGTTCAACTGCGTACGAGCAGTACTTC	CASSSTAYEQYF
11	TRBV30	-	TRBJ2-2	-	TGTGCCTGGAGCGACTCCGGGGAGCTGTTTTTT	CAWSDSGELFF
14	TRBV5-1	-	TRBJ2-7	-	TGCGCCAGCAGCTTGATCATGGGGACCTACGAGCAGTACTTC	CASSLIMGTYEQYF
15	TRBV7-2	TRBD2	TRBJ2-5	-	TGTGCCAGCAGCTTAGTGTCTAGCGGGAGTGAGACCCAGTACTTC	CASSLVSSGSETQYF
14	TRBV6-6	-	TRBJ1-4	-	TGTGCCAGCAGCCCGCTTGCAACTAATGAAAAACTGTTTTTT	CASSPLATNEKLFF
13	TRBV29-1	-	TRBJ2-7	-	TGCAGCGTTGTTTCAGGGTGGACCTACGAGCAGTACTTC	CSVVSGWTYEQYF
13	TRBV2	-	TRBJ2-1	-	TGTGCCAGCAGTTTGACAGACTACAATGAGCAGTTCTTC	CASSLTDYNEQFF
13	TRBV5-1	-	TRBJ2-5	-	TGCGCCAGCAGGCTAGGGGGTCAAGAGACCCAGTACTTC	CASRLGGQETQYF
17	TRBV7-2	TRBD2	TRBJ2-3	-	TGTGCCAGCAGCTCCCAATCGGGAGGGCGGGGTGTGGATACGCAGTATTTT	CASSSQSGGRGVDTQYF
16	TRBV7-3	-	TRBJ2-2	-	TGTGCCAGCGGTGCCCACGGCGGGTCGAACACCGGGGAGCTGTTTTTT	CASGAHGGSNTGELFF
13	TRBV11-1	-	TRBJ1-1	-	TGTGCCAGCAGCCCATACTTGGAGACTGAAGCTTTCTTT	CASSPYLETEAFF
16	TRBV5-1	-	TRBJ2-3	-	TGCGCCAGCAGCTTGGGGTGGACTACGGACACAGATACGCAGTATTTT	CASSLGWTTDTDTQYF
14	TRBV7-6	-	TRBJ1-2	-	TGTGCCAGCAGCTTAACCGGGACCCAAGGGGGCTACACCTTC	CASSLTGTQGGYTF
13	TRBV6-6	-	TRBJ1-5	-	TGTGCCAGCAGTGGACGGCCCAATCAGCCCCAGCATTTT	CASSGRPNQPQHF
12	TRBV11-2	-	TRBJ1-2	-	TGTGCCAGCAGCTTAGAAGGGTTAGGCTACACCTTC	CASSLEGLGYTF
16	TRBV18	-	TRBJ1-1	-	TGTGCCAGCTCACCAAGTACTGGGGGAGTGGGCACTGAAGCTTTCTTT	CASSPSTGGVGTEAFF
19	TRBV4-3	-	TRBJ1-5	-	TGCGCCAGCAGCCAAGATTTAGGTCAGGGCATAAACAGCAATCAGCCCCAGCATTTT	CASSQDLGQGINSNQPQHF
15	TRBV7-6	-	TRBJ1-1	-	TGTGCCAGCAGCTTAGCGCTTGGGCCCGGCACTGAAGCTTTCTTT	CASSLALGPGTEAFF
15	TRBV5-1	-	TRBJ1-5	few	TGCGCCAGCAGCCCAGAGGGGTATGGCAATCAGCCCCAGCATTTT	CASSPEGYGNQPQHF
14	TRBV6-5	-	TRBJ1-3	-	TGTGCCAGCAGTCCCGGACGCCTCGGAAACACCATATATTTT	CASSPGRLGNTIYF
15	TRBV27	-	TRBJ1-1	-	TGTGCCAGCAGTTCTGCAGGCACGAGGAACACTGAAGCTTTCTTT	CASSSAGTRNTEAFF
13	TRBV7-9	-	TRBJ1-5	-	TGTGCCAGCAGCCCGTATAGCAATCAGCCCCAGCATTTT	CASSPYSNQPQHF
17	TRBV27	-	TRBJ2-1	-	TGTGCCAGCAGTTTAAGGATGGCGGCGAGGGGCTACAATGAGCAGTTCTTC	CASSLRMAARGYNEQFF
15	TRBV10-2	-	TRBJ1-5	-	TGCGCCAGCAGTGAGTCTGGGCCTAGCAATCAGCCCCAGCATTTT	CASSESGPSNQPQHF
13	TRBV6-1	-	TRBJ1-5	-	TGTGCCAGCAGTGACAATAGCAATCAGCCCCAGCATTTT	CASSDNSNQPQHF
16	TRBV6-1	-	TRBJ1-2	-	TGTGCCAGCAGTGACCGGACGCAGGGCTTCTTCTATGGCTACACCTTC	CASSDRTQGFFYGYTF
13	TRBV30	-	TRBJ1-5	-	TGTGCCTGGAGTACGGGACGCAATCAGCCCCAGCATTTT	CAWSTGRNQPQHF
14	TRBV30	-	TRBJ1-1	-	TGTGCCTGGAGTAGGGAACAGCTCAACACTGAAGCTTTCTTT	CAWSREQLNTEAFF
14	TRBV28	TRBD1	TRBJ1-5	-	TGTGCCAGCATTAGGGACAGTCTTAATCAGCCCCAGCATTTT	CASIRDSLNQPQHF
17	TRBV12-5	TRBD2	TRBJ2-2	-	TGTGCTAGTGGTTCCCAACGGGCGGGAGATAGTACCGGGGAGCTGTTTTTT	CASGSQRAGDSTGELFF
14	TRBV4-1	-	TRBJ2-7	once	TGCGCCAGCAGCGGCAGGGGGGTCTCCTACGAGCAGTACTTC	CASSGRGVSYEQYF
15	TRBV9	-	TRBJ2-1	-	TGTGCCAGCAGCCATTCAGGGAACTCCTACAATGAGCAGTTCTTC	CASSHSGNSYNEQFF
15	TRBV6-5	-	TRBJ1-2	-	TGTGCCAGCAGTTACTCCCCGTGGCCGAACTATGGCTACACCTTC	CASSYSPWPNYGYTF